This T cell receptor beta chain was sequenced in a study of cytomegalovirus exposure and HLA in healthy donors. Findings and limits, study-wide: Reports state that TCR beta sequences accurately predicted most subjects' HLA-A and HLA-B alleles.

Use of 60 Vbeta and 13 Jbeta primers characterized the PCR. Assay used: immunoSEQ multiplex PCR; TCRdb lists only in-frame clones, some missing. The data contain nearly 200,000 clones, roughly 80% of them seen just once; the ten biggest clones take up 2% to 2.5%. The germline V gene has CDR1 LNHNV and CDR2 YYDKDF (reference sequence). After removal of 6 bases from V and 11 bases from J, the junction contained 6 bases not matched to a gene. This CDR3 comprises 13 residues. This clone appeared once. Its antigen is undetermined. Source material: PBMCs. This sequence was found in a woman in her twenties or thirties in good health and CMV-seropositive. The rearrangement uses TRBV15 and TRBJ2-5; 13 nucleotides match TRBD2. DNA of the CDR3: TGTGCCACCAGGGGACTAGCGGGAAGTAGGCAGTACTTC. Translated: CATRGLAGSRQYF.